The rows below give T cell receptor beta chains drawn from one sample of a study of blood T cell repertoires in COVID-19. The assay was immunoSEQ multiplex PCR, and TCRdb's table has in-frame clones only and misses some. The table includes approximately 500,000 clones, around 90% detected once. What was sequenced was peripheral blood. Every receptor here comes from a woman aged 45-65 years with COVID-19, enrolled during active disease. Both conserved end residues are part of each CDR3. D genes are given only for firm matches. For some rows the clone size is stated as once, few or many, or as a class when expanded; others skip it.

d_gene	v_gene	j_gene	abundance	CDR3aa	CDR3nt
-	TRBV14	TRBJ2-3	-	CASSQGVRARGTDTQYF	TGTGCCAGCAGCCAAGGAGTGCGAGCCCGGGGCACAGATACGCAGTATTTT
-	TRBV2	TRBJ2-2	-	CASSEGQANTGELFF	TGTGCCAGCAGTGAGGGACAAGCGAACACCGGGGAGCTGTTTTTT
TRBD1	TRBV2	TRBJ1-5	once	CASRWDRDNQPQHF	TGTGCCAGCCGCTGGGACAGGGATAATCAGCCCCAGCATTTT
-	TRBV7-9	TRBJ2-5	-	CASSLVQGAEETQYF	TGTGCCAGCAGCTTAGTCCAGGGCGCCGAAGAGACCCAGTACTTC
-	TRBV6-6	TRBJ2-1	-	CASSPAGTSDEQFF	TGTGCCAGCAGTCCCGCCGGGACTTCGGATGAGCAGTTCTTC
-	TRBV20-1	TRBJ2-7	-	CSARDSYEQYF	TGCAGTGCCAGGGATAGCTACGAGCAGTACTTC
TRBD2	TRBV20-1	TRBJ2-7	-	CSASATSGGPREEQYF	TGCAGTGCTAGTGCCACTAGCGGGGGGCCGAGAGAAGAGCAGTACTTC
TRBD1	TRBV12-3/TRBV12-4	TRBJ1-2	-	CASSLGGQIGYTF	TGTGCCAGCAGCCTCGGGGGACAGATTGGCTACACCTTC
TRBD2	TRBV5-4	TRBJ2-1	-	CASSLGLAGANEQFF	TGTGCCAGCAGCTTGGGACTAGCGGGGGCCAATGAGCAGTTCTTC
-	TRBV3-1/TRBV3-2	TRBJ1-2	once	CASSDQGSDYGYTF	TGTGCCAGCAGCGACCAGGGATCGGACTATGGCTACACCTTC
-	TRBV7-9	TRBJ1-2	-	CASSLVGLGYGYTF	TGTGCCAGCAGCTTAGTCGGGTTGGGCTATGGCTACACCTTC
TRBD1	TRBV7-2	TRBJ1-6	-	CASSLWTGYNSPLHF	TGTGCCAGCAGCCTATGGACAGGGTACAATTCACCCCTCCACTTT
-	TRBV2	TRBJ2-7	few	CASSLLLSSYEQYF	TGTGCCAGCAGTCTACTCTTAAGCTCCTACGAGCAGTACTTC
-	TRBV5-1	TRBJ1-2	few	CASSSLTGPGYTF	TGCGCCAGCAGCTCGCTCACAGGGCCCGGCTACACCTTC
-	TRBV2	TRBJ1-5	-	CASTQGLGNQPQHF	TGTGCCAGTACCCAGGGTCTGGGCAATCAGCCCCAGCATTTT
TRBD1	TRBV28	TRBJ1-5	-	CASSDRVANQPQHF	TGTGCCAGCAGCGACAGGGTAGCCAATCAGCCCCAGCATTTT
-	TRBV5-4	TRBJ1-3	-	CASSLPGEGNTIYF	TGTGCCAGCAGCTTGCCGGGGGAGGGAAACACCATATATTTT